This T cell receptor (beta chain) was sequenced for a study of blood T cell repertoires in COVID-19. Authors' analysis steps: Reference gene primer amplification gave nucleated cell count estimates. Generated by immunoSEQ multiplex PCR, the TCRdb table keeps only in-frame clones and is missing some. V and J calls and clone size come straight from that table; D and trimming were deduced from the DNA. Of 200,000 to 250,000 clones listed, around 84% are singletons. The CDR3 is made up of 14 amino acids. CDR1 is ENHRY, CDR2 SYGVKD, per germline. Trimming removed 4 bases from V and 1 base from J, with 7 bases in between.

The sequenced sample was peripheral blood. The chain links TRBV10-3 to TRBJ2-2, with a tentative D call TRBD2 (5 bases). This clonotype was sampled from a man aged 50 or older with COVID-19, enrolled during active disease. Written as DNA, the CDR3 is TGTGCCATCAGTGTTCGGGGGAACACCGGGGAGCTGTTTTTT. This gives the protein CAISVRGNTGELFF.